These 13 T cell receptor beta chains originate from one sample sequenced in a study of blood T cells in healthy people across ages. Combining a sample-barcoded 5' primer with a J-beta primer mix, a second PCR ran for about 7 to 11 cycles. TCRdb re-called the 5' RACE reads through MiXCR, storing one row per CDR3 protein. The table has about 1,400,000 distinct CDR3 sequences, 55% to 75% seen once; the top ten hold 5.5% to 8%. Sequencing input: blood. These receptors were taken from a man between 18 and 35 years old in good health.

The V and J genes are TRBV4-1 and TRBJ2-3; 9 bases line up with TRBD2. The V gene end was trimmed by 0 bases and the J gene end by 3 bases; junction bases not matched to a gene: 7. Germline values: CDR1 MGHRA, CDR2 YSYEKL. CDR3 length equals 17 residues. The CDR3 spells CASSQDQVAGVTDTQYF. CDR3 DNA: TGCGCCAGCAGCCAAGATCAGGTAGCGGGAGTGACAGATACGCAGTATTTT.

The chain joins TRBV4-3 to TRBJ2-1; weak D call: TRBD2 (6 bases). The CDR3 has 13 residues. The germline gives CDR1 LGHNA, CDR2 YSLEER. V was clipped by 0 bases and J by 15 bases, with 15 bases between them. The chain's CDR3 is CASSQDRRTEGFF. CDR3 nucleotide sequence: TGCGCCAGCAGCCAAGATAGGAGGACGGAGGGGTTCTTC.

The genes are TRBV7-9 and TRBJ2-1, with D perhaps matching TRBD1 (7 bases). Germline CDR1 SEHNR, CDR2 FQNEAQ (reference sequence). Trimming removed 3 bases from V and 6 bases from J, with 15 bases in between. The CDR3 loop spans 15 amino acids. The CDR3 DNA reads TGTGCCAGCAGCTTGTTCAGGGGGGACGGCAATGAGCAGTTCTTC. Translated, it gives CASSLFRGDGNEQFF.

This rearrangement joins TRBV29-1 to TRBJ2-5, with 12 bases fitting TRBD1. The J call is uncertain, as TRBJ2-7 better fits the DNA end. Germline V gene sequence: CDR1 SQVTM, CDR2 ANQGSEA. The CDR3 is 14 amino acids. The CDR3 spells CSVARGQGAYEQYF. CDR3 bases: TGCAGCGTAGCCCGGGGACAGGGGGCTTACGAGCAGTACTTC.

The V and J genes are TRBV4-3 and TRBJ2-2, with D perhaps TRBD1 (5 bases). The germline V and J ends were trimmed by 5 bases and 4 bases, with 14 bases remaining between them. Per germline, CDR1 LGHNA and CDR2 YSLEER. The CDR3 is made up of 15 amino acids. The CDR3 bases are TGCGCCAGCAGCACAGGAAGGTATTCCACCGGGGAGCTGTTTTTT. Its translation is CASSTGRYSTGELFF.

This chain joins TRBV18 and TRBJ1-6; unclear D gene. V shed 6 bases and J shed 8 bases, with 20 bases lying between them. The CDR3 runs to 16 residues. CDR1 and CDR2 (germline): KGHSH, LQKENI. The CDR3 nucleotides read TGTGCCAGCTCCCTACGGACGGAGACACAACATTCACCCCTCCACTTT. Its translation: CASSLRTETQHSPLHF.

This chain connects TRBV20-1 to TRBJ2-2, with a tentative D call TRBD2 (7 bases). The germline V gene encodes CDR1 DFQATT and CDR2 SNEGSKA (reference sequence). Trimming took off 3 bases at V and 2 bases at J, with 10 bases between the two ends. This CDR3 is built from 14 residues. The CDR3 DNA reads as TGCAGTGCTAGTAGGGGGGGCAACACCGGGGAGCTGTTTTTT. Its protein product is CSASRGGNTGELFF.

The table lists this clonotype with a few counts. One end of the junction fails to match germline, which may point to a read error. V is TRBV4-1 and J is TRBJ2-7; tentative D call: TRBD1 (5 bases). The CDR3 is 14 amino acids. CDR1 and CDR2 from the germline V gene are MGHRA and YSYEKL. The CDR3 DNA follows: TGTGCCAGCAGCCAAGGGGTAGGATCCTACGAGCAGTACTTC. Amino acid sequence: CASSQGVGSYEQYF.

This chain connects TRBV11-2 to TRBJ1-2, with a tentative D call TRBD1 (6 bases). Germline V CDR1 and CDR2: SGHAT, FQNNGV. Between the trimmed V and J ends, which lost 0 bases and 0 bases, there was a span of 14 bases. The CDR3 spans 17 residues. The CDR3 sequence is CASSLDQAEGANYGYTF. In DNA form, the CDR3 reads TGTGCCAGCAGCTTAGACCAGGCGGAGGGGGCTAACTATGGCTACACCTTC.

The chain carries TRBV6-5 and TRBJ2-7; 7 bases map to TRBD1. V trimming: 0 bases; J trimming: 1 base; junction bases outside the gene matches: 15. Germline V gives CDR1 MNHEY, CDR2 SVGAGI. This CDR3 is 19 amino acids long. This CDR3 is CASSYSRHAGTATSYEQYF. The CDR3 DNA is TGTGCCAGCAGTTACTCAAGGCATGCCGGGACAGCCACGTCCTACGAGCAGTACTTC.

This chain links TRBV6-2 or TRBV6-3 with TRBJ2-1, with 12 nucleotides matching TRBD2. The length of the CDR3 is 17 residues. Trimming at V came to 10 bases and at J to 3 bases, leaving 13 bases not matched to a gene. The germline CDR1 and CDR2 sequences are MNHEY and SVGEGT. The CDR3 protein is CATLSTGLAGLYNEQFF. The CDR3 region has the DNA TGTGCCACCCTATCCACCGGACTAGCGGGACTCTACAATGAGCAGTTCTTC.

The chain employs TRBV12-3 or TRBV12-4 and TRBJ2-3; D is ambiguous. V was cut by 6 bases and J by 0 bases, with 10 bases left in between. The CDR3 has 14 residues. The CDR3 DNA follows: TGTGCCAGCAGCACATCACTTAGCACAGATACGCAGTATTTT. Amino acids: CASSTSLSTDTQYF.

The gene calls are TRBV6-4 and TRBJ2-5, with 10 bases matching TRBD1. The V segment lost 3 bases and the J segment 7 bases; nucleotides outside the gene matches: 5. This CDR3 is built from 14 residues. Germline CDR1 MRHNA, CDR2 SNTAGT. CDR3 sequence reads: CASSDRRTGGTQYF. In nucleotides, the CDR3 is TGTGCCAGCAGTGATCGACGGACAGGGGGGACCCAGTACTTC.